The 29 T cell receptor beta chains reported below all come from one sample, sequenced in a study of blood T cell repertoires in COVID-19. Only in-frame clones appear in the TCRdb table, and some are missing; sequencing was by immunoSEQ multiplex PCR. The table shows some 300,000 clones, with approximately 89% occurring only once. The specimen sequenced was PBMCs or T cells enriched from blood (not recorded which). These receptors were obtained from a woman in her thirties or forties who had recovered from COVID-19.

The J gene is TRBJ2-3, the V gene TRBV7-9, with D maybe TRBD2 (6 bases). V gave up 3 bases and J gave up 3 bases, with 13 bases separating them. Germline-derived CDR1 and CDR2 are SEHNR and FQNEAQ (reference sequence). This CDR3 is 15 amino acids long. CDR3: CASSLLAFKTDTQYF. In DNA form, the CDR3 reads TGTGCCAGCAGCTTGCTAGCGTTTAAAACAGATACGCAGTATTTT. Full variable domain (remainder filled in from reference TRBV7-9 and TRBJ2-3): DTGVSQNPRHKITKRGQNVTFRCDPISEHNRLYWYRQTLGQGPEFLTYFQNEAQLEKSRLLSDRFSAERPKGSFSTLEIQRTEQGDSAMYLCASSLLAFKTDTQYFGPGTRLTVL.

This chain connects TRBV7-3 to TRBJ1-1; D is undetermined. Trimming cost V 0 bases and J 4 bases, with 15 bases left between them. From germline, CDR1 is SGHTA and CDR2 FQGTGA. CDR3 length: 16 amino acids. The CDR3 is CASSLTPTTPVTEAFF. CDR3 nucleotide sequence: TGTGCCAGCAGCTTAACCCCGACAACACCCGTCACTGAAGCTTTCTTT.

The count of this clone is one. V is TRBV9 and J is TRBJ2-7; tentatively, D is TRBD1 (5 bases). The CDR3 totals 13 residues. V was trimmed by 1 base and J by 5 bases, leaving 10 bases between them. Germline CDR1 reads SGDLS; CDR2 reads YYNGEE. The CDR3 nucleotides read TGTGCCAGCAGCGTACAGGGTTCCCACGAGCAGTACTTC. This translates into CASSVQGSHEQYF.

This clone was observed a single time. The genes are TRBV7-2 and TRBJ1-2; D gene ambiguous. V dropped 1 base and J dropped 4 bases, with 10 bases sitting between them. The CDR3 loop spans 14 amino acids. CDR1 and CDR2 (germline): SGHTA, FQGNSA. The CDR3, as DNA: TGTGCCAGCAGCTTAGGTACAGAAATCTATGGCTACACCTTC. Translated, it gives CASSLGTEIYGYTF.

This sequence joins TRBV3-1 (or the pseudogene TRBV3-2) and TRBJ2-1; 13 bases map to TRBD2. J was trimmed by 0 bases and V by 5 bases; bases with no gene match: 4. Germline loops: CDR1 LGHDT, CDR2 YNNKEL (reference sequence). The CDR3 extends over 17 amino acids. CDR3 DNA sequence: TGTGCCAGCAGCTCTACTAGCGGGAGGGCCTCCTACAATGAGCAGTTCTTC. Translation: CASSSTSGRASYNEQFF.

The CDR3 DNA is TGTGCCACCAGCAGAGATACTCTGACGTACGGGAGGGCCTTCGAGCAGTACTTC. This codes for CATSRDTLTYGRAFEQYF. The chain recombines TRBV15 with TRBJ2-7; 8 bases line up with TRBD2. The CDR3 runs to 18 residues. CDR1 is LNHNV, CDR2 YYDKDF, per germline (reference sequence). With V trimmed by 0 bases and J by 6 bases, 16 bases remained unmatched.

The rearrangement uses TRBV5-4 and TRBJ2-3, with 10 positions matching TRBD2. CDR3 length: 15 amino acids. Trimming removed 2 bases from V and 0 bases from J; junction bases left unmatched: 0. Germline CDR1 reads SGHNT; CDR2 reads YYREEE (reference sequence). For the CDR3, the DNA is TGTGCCAGCAGCTTAGCGGGGGGGAGCACAGATACGCAGTATTTT. Translation: CASSLAGGSTDTQYF.

The chain is built from TRBV7-2 and TRBJ2-5; the D gene is possibly TRBD2 (5 bases). V was trimmed by 1 base and J by 4 bases, leaving 10 bases between them. Germline V gene data show CDR1 as SGHTA and CDR2 as FQGNSA. CDR3 length equals 14 residues. CDR3 protein: CASSLGAELETQYF. CDR3 sequence (DNA): TGTGCCAGCAGCTTAGGAGCGGAGTTAGAGACCCAGTACTTC.

The V call is TRBV12-3 or TRBV12-4, the J call TRBJ1-5; D uncertain. The CDR3 loop spans 11 amino acids. Trimming pared 6 bases from V and 11 bases from J, leaving 11 bases between. Here the CDR3 DNA reads TGTGCCAGCAGCCTAGGGAGGTCCCAGCATTTT. It translates to CASSLGRSQHF.

The chain carries TRBV7-2 and TRBJ1-2; 7 nucleotides match TRBD1. V was pared by 5 bases and J by 0 bases, with 9 bases of the junction left unmatched. The CDR3 covers 16 residues. The germline gives CDR1 SGHTA, CDR2 FQGNSA. The DNA of the CDR3 is TGTGCCAGCAGCCCGCTCGGGACAGTCGCTAACTATGGCTACACCTTC. Translated, it gives CASSPLGTVANYGYTF.

The chain joins TRBV27 to TRBJ1-1; D is perhaps TRBD1 (5 bases). Germline CDR1 is MNHEY and CDR2 is SMNVEV (reference sequence). Trimming took off 0 bases at V and 2 bases at J, with 10 bases between the two ends. CDR3 length: 15 amino acids. The CDR3 protein is CASSLSGQQNTEAFF. CDR3 sequence (DNA): TGTGCCAGCAGTTTATCGGGGCAGCAAAACACTGAAGCTTTCTTT.

The chain recombines TRBV28 with TRBJ1-2; 8 nucleotides align to TRBD1. V dropped 5 bases and J dropped 3; count of bases not matched to a gene: 5. The CDR3 runs to 14 residues. Looked up from germline, CDR1 is MDHEN and CDR2 is SYDVKM. CDR3 residues: CASSGDRSYYGYTF. The CDR3 coding sequence is TGTGCCAGCAGTGGGGACAGGAGTTACTATGGCTACACCTTC.

J is TRBJ2-3 and V is TRBV5-1; TRBD1 matches at 7 bases. In germline, CDR1 is SGHRS, CDR2 YFSETQ. This CDR3 contains 15 residues. V shed 2 bases, J shed 0 bases, and the junction held 3 bases outside the gene matches. CDR3 nucleotide sequence: TGCGCCAGCAGCTTAACAGGGGTGAGCACAGATACGCAGTATTTT. Protein: CASSLTGVSTDTQYF.

CDR3 amino acids: CASTQSGNTIYF. In DNA form, the CDR3 reads TGTGCCAGCACCCAATCTGGAAACACCATATATTTT. The rearrangement joins TRBV28 to TRBJ1-3, with no clear D. Germline assignment: CDR1 MDHEN and CDR2 SYDVKM. V lost 7 bases and J 1 base, leaving 5 bases between the germline ends. The CDR3 totals 12 residues.

This chain joins TRBV11-3 and TRBJ2-3, with D perhaps TRBD1 (5 bases). V was pared by 5 bases and J by 2 bases, with 17 bases between. Germline-derived CDR1 and CDR2 are SGHNT and YENEEA. CDR3 size: 16 residues. The CDR3 loop reads CASSTHQGTLTDTQYF. The DNA for the CDR3 is TGTGCCAGCAGCACACATCAGGGTACACTCACAGATACGCAGTATTTT.

V is TRBV9 and J is TRBJ1-4, with a possible D match to TRBD1 (6 bases). V lost 8 bases, J lost 10 bases, and 15 bases lay in between. The CDR3 contains 12 residues. Per germline, CDR1 SGDLS and CDR2 YYNGEE. The CDR3 sequence: CARWGAGGKLFF. The CDR3 nucleotides are TGTGCCAGATGGGGGGCGGGGGGAAAACTGTTTTTT.

This chain links TRBV4-3 with TRBJ1-6; weak D call: TRBD1 (5 bases). The CDR3 sequence is 16 residues long. Trimming removed 1 base at V and 2 bases at J, with 9 bases between. The germline gives CDR1 LGHNA, CDR2 YSLEER. CDR3 loop: CASSQGGGAYNSPLHF. The DNA of the CDR3 is TGCGCCAGCAGCCAAGGTGGGGGGGCCTATAATTCACCCCTCCACTTT.

V usage is TRBV11-3 and J usage is TRBJ2-1, with no clear D. CDR1 is SGHNT and CDR2 is YENEEA in the germline V gene. The CDR3 is made up of 13 amino acids. Trimming left V 6 bases short and J 0 bases short, with 6 bases between. CDR3 residues: CASRQSSYNEQFF. The CDR3 nucleotides are TGTGCCAGCAGACAGAGCTCCTACAATGAGCAGTTCTTC.

CDR3 region: CASSQTGSYATGYTF. DNA for the CDR3: TGTGCCAGCAGCCAAACAGGGAGCTACGCGACTGGCTACACCTTC. V gene TRBV7-8 combines with J gene TRBJ1-2, with D possibly matching TRBD1 (6 bases). Trimming took 5 bases from V and 7 from J, leaving 20 bases between them. This CDR3 is 15 amino acids long. Per the germline V gene, CDR1 is SGHVS and CDR2 is FQNEAQ.

The chain employs TRBV4-1 and TRBJ2-7; perhaps TRBD1 as D (6 bases). The V gene lost 6 bases and the J gene lost 3 bases, with 18 bases spanning the gap. Germline assignment: CDR1 MGHRA and CDR2 YSYEKL. This CDR3 spans 15 amino acids. In DNA form, the CDR3 reads TGCGCCAGCAGTCAGACCCCACAGGGCGACTACGAGCAGTACTTC. Amino acids: CASSQTPQGDYEQYF.

The chain is built from TRBV19 and TRBJ1-5; no reliable D call. Trimming left V 11 bases short and J 0 bases short, with 14 bases between. The CDR3 consists of 14 residues. Germline CDR1 LNHDA, CDR2 SQIVND (reference sequence). The CDR3 protein is CACSPEYSNQPQHF. In DNA, the CDR3 is TGTGCCTGTTCTCCGGAGTATAGCAATCAGCCCCAGCATTTT.

This clone was recorded only once. The chain joins TRBV11-3 to TRBJ2-7, with 7 positions matching TRBD2. The CDR3 loop spans 13 amino acids. The trim removed 6 bases at V and 5 bases at J, leaving 7 bases unmatched. Germline V gene data show CDR1 as SGHNT and CDR2 as YENEEA. The DNA of the CDR3 is TGTGCCAGCAGAGGCGGGAGTATCAACGAGCAGTACTTC. Its translation: CASRGGSINEQYF. The full variable domain, in which reference TRBV11-3 and TRBJ2-7 provide the parts outside the CDR3, is EAGVVQSPRYKIIEKKQPVAFWCNPISGHNTLYWYLQNLGQGPELLIRYENEEAVDDSQLPKDRFSAERLKGVDSTLKIQPAELGDSAVYLCASRGGSINEQYFGPGTRLTVT.

V and J are TRBV6-5 and TRBJ2-7, with 12 bases fitting TRBD2. Trimming removed 11 bases from V and 1 base from J; junction bases left unmatched: 6. Germline V gene sequence: CDR1 MNHEY, CDR2 SVGAGI. This CDR3 spans 14 amino acids. The CDR3 DNA follows: TGTGCCGGAAAGACTAGCGGGGGATCCTACGAGCAGTACTTC. Translating it yields CAGKTSGGSYEQYF.

This chain joins TRBV19 and TRBJ1-1; D not resolved. This CDR3 has 13 residues. Germline assignment: CDR1 LNHDA and CDR2 SQIVND (reference sequence). Deletions cut 9 bases from V and 3 bases from J, with 14 bases between. As DNA, the CDR3 is TGTGCCAGCGCCCAACACCGGGACACTGAAGCTTTCTTT. Translated, it gives CASAQHRDTEAFF. The entire variable domain, with the rest obtained from reference TRBV19 and TRBJ1-1, is as follows: DGGITQSPKYLFRKEGQNVTLSCEQNLNHDAMYWYRQDPGQGLRLIYYSQIVNDFQKGDIAEGYSVSREKKESFPLTVTSAQKNPTAFYLCASAQHRDTEAFFGQGTRLTVV.

The V gene is TRBV13, the J gene TRBJ2-1; 8 nucleotides line up with TRBD2. With 4 bases clipped from V and 4 bases from J, the junction kept 6 bases outside the gene matches. Germline values: CDR1 PRHDT, CDR2 FYEKMQ (reference sequence). The CDR3 totals 15 residues. CDR3 sequence: CASSSAGEGYNEQFF. CDR3 nucleotide sequence: TGTGCCAGCAGCTCAGCGGGAGAAGGGTACAATGAGCAGTTCTTC.

The chain employs TRBV4-3 and TRBJ2-1; 10 nucleotides align to TRBD2. CDR3 length: 16 residues. The germline V gene has CDR1 LGHNA and CDR2 YSLEER. V was clipped by 0 bases and J by 8 bases; unmatched bases: 7. CDR3 sequence (DNA): TGCGCCAGCAGCCAAGATTTCGCTAGCGGGAGCTATGAGCAGTTCTTC. Its protein is CASSQDFASGSYEQFF.

The chain carries TRBV29-1 and TRBJ2-1; TRBD2 might be the D (6 bases). Trimming shortened V by 5 bases and J by 8 bases, and 28 bases separated the two germline ends. This CDR3 spans 17 amino acids. From germline, CDR1 is SQVTM and CDR2 ANQGSEA. In DNA, the CDR3 is TGCAGCGTTAATTTAGGGCGGGAAAGCTTCAGTAAATATGAGCAGTTCTTC. This gives the protein CSVNLGRESFSKYEQFF.

This chain connects TRBV21-1 to TRBJ1-2; TRBD1, as called in the table, went unchecked against the DNA. TRBV21-1 is termed a pseudogene. The CDR3 is 14 residues long. The chain's CDR3 is CASSTGDGNYGYTF. The CDR3, as DNA: TGTGCCAGCAGCACAGGGGACGGAAACTATGGCTACACCTTC.

Note on this clone: Other DNA sequences from this sample encode an identical CDR3 as well. V is TRBV7-2 and J is TRBJ1-3; D gene ambiguous. Trimming left V 1 base short and J 0 bases short, with 10 bases between. CDR3 length: 16 amino acids. CDR1 SGHTA and CDR2 FQGNSA come from the germline V gene. The CDR3, as DNA: TGTGCCAGCAGCTTAGTTGGCGGCAACTCTGGAAACACCATATATTTT. This gives the protein CASSLVGGNSGNTIYF.